The next 24 T cell receptor beta chains were all read from a single sample in a study of human T cells and chemical hapten exposure. MiXCR, applied by TCRdb to the RACE reads, yields one record per CDR3 protein. The data show 150,000 to 200,000 distinct CDR3 sequences, around 25% seen once. Time point of the sample: patch test 3, about 24 weeks after DPC sensitization. Treatment indicated: therapeutic diphenylcyclopropenone sensitization with weekly scalp DPC. Sequencing used whole blood, obtained in connection with sensitization to the hapten diphenylcyclopropenone (DPC). Receptors originate from a woman between 40 and 55 years old with alopecia areata. Some clones in this sample may be carry-over from other donors' samples.

The chain joins TRBV27 to TRBJ2-1, with 8 bases aligning to TRBD2. V trimming: 6 bases; J trimming: 5 bases; junction bases outside the gene matches: 9. CDR1 is MNHEY, CDR2 SMNVEV, per germline (reference sequence). The CDR3 runs 15 residues. DNA for the CDR3: TGTGCCAGCAGCCCCTGGACTAGCAATAACAATGAGCAGTTCTTC. This codes for CASSPWTSNNNEQFF.

This clonotype has a handful of counts. The chain carries TRBV27 and TRBJ2-1; possible D gene TRBD1, 8 bases. The CDR3 runs to 15 residues. In germline, CDR1 is MNHEY, CDR2 SMNVEV (reference sequence). Trimming pared 4 bases from V and 3 bases from J, leaving 13 bases between. The CDR3 DNA follows: TGTGCCAGCAGTTACAGGGGGGGGGTCTACAATGAGCAGTTCTTC. Protein product: CASSYRGGVYNEQFF.

The gene calls are TRBV5-1 and TRBJ2-7, with TRBD2 as a possible D gene (5 bases). Germline V CDR1 and CDR2: SGHRS, YFSETQ. Trimming shortened V by 4 bases and J by 4 bases, and 18 bases separated the two germline ends. CDR3 length: 15 residues. In DNA, the CDR3 is TGCGCCAGCAGCGCGGGCGGCGGAGGTAGTTACGAGCAGTACTTC. It yields the protein CASSAGGGGSYEQYF. The variable domain in full, with the rest retrieved from reference TRBV5-1 and TRBJ2-7, is KAGVTQTPRYLIKTRGQQVTLSCSPISGHRSVSWYQQTPGQGLQFLFEYFSETQRNKGNFPGRFSGRQFSNSRSEMNVSTLELGDSALYLCASSAGGGGSYEQYFGPGTRLTVT.

CDR3 protein: CASRGLRGYAGELFF. CDR3 nucleotide sequence: TGTGCCAGCAGGGGCCTACGGGGTTATGCCGGGGAGCTGTTTTTT. The rearrangement links TRBV6-1 to TRBJ2-2; D perhaps matches TRBD2 (5 bases). The V gene lost 6 bases and the J gene lost 6 bases, with 17 bases spanning the gap. Germline loops: CDR1 MNHNS, CDR2 SASEGT. CDR3 size: 15 residues.

The rearrangement links TRBV20-1 to TRBJ2-5; TRBD2 agrees at 10 bases. This CDR3 spans 14 amino acids. Germline CDR1 DFQATT, CDR2 SNEGSKA (reference sequence). V gave up 5 bases and J gave up 2 bases; unmatched junction bases: 5. CDR3 coding DNA: TGCAGTGCTGTTGGACTAGCGGATCAAGAGACCCAGTACTTC. Protein product: CSAVGLADQETQYF.

The chain recombines TRBV6-2 or TRBV6-3 with TRBJ2-2; the match to TRBD2 covers 8 bases. The junction had 0 bases not matched to a gene; V was cut back by 2 bases and J by 1 base. The length of the CDR3 is 15 residues. Germline CDR1 reads MNHEY; CDR2 reads SVGEGT. Here the CDR3 reads CASSYAGGNTGELFF. CDR3 coding DNA: TGTGCCAGCAGTTACGCGGGAGGGAACACCGGGGAGCTGTTTTTT.

This sequence joins TRBV4-3 and TRBJ2-3; 8 nucleotides agree with TRBD1. V shed 0 bases and J 4 bases; nucleotides not matched to a gene: 3. The CDR3 runs to 15 residues. Germline values: CDR1 LGHNA, CDR2 YSLEER. For the CDR3, the DNA is TGCGCCAGCAGCCAAGAAGACAGGGGCGCAGATACGCAGTATTTT. Translation: CASSQEDRGADTQYF.

This clonotype is a singleton in its sample. J is TRBJ1-1 and V is TRBV11-2, with D possibly TRBD1 on 5 matching bases. The germline V and J ends were trimmed by 1 base and 1 base, with 10 bases remaining between them. CDR1 and CDR2 from the germline V gene are SGHAT and FQNNGV. The CDR3 has 15 amino acids. The CDR3 DNA follows: TGTGCCAGCAGCTTAGTAGAGGGGCCGAACACTGAAGCTTTCTTT. Protein product: CASSLVEGPNTEAFF. Full variable domain (outside the CDR3, taken from reference TRBV11-2 and TRBJ1-1): EAGVAQSPRYKIIEKRQSVAFWCNPISGHATLYWYQQILGQGPKLLIQFQNNGVVDDSQLPKDRFSAERLKGVDSTLKIQPAKLEDSAVYLCASSLVEGPNTEAFFGQGTRLTVV.

The gene calls are TRBV7-3 and TRBJ2-3, with a possible D match to TRBD1 (5 bases). The length of the CDR3 is 14 residues. Germline CDR1 is SGHTA and CDR2 is FQGTGA. Trimming stripped 2 bases from V and 4 bases from J, with 10 bases between. The CDR3 loop reads CASSLSGPADTQYF. In DNA, the CDR3 is TGTGCCAGCAGCTTATCAGGGCCGGCAGATACGCAGTATTTT.

This clonotype has only a few counts. This sequence joins TRBV12-3 or TRBV12-4 and TRBJ2-3; 15 bases agree with TRBD2. Trimming cost V 6 bases and J 0 bases; bases outside gene matches: 7. This CDR3 has 18 residues. The CDR3: CASSPPGLAGGSTDTQYF. The CDR3 coding sequence is TGTGCCAGCAGCCCTCCGGGACTAGCGGGAGGAAGCACAGATACGCAGTATTTT.

This clonotype was seen only a few times. The rearrangement uses TRBV7-2 and TRBJ2-1; D is perhaps TRBD1 (6 bases). CDR1 SGHTA and CDR2 FQGNSA come from the germline V gene. Trimming left V 5 bases short and J 4 bases short, with 18 bases between. This CDR3 is built from 16 residues. The CDR3 region has the DNA TGTGCCAGCAGCCCCGGGACGGCAGGGGCATACAATGAGCAGTTCTTC. This gives the protein CASSPGTAGAYNEQFF.

This chain uses TRBV29-1 with TRBJ2-7; 7 bases are a match to TRBD2. The CDR3 spans 12 residues. Germline values: CDR1 SQVTM, CDR2 ANQGSEA. The V and J ends lost 4 bases and 7 bases, in that order; junction bases with no gene match: 7. DNA for the CDR3: TGCAGCGTTGTACCGGGAGCGGGGGAGCAGTACTTC. This sequence encodes CSVVPGAGEQYF.

Only a few counts were recorded for this clonotype. The genes are TRBV29-1 and TRBJ1-2; D is perhaps TRBD1 (6 bases). Germline V gene lookup returns CDR1 SQVTM and CDR2 ANQGSEA. The CDR3 consists of 12 residues. V was shortened by 5 bases and J by 7 bases, with 14 bases between the two germline ends. This chain's CDR3 is CSVRLGGGGYTF. CDR3 in DNA: TGCAGCGTTCGGTTAGGAGGGGGTGGCTACACCTTC.

The chain carries TRBV19 and TRBJ2-7, with 9 bases that match TRBD1. The CDR3 length is 15 residues. Germline V gene sequence: CDR1 LNHDA, CDR2 SQIVND (reference sequence). V shed 7 bases, J shed 1 base, and the junction held 8 bases outside the gene matches. CDR3 sequence: CASKATDRGSYEQYF. The CDR3 nucleotides are TGTGCCAGTAAGGCGACGGACAGGGGATCCTACGAGCAGTACTTC. Variable domain in full (rest from reference TRBV19 and TRBJ2-7): DGGITQSPKYLFRKEGQNVTLSCEQNLNHDAMYWYRQDPGQGLRLIYYSQIVNDFQKGDIAEGYSVSREKKESFPLTVTSAQKNPTAFYLCASKATDRGSYEQYFGPGTRLTVT.

This clonotype was seen many times. The chain joins TRBV20-1 to TRBJ1-3; D call uncertain. V was pared by 0 bases and J by 0 bases, with 12 bases between. Germline assignment: CDR1 DFQATT and CDR2 SNEGSKA (reference sequence). The CDR3 consists of 16 residues. The CDR3 sequence is CSARDIVTHSGNTIYF. Written as DNA, the CDR3 is TGCAGTGCTAGAGATATCGTGACGCACTCTGGAAACACCATATATTTT.

This rearrangement joins TRBV6-2 or TRBV6-3 to TRBJ2-1; 8 nucleotides line up with TRBD2. The CDR3 extends over 14 amino acids. Per germline, CDR1 MNHEY and CDR2 SVGEGT. Trimming cost V 5 bases and J 8 bases; bases outside gene matches: 8. The CDR3 DNA sequence: TGTGCCAGCAGTCCCGGGACTAGATTGGATGAGCAGTTCTTC. The encoded protein is CASSPGTRLDEQFF.

The sample holds a few counts of this clonotype. This chain uses TRBV6-5 with TRBJ2-7; D is unclear. Germline CDR1 and CDR2: MNHEY and SVGAGI. The CDR3 has 14 amino acids. V gave up 2 bases and J gave up 4 bases, with 12 bases separating them. CDR3 sequence: CASSYTTGRYEQYF. DNA for the CDR3: TGTGCCAGCAGTTACACGACGGGCCGATACGAGCAGTACTTC.

This clonotype was observed a few times. V and J are TRBV21-1 and TRBJ2-1; the D call in the table, TRBD2, was not verified against the DNA. TRBV21-1 is recorded as a pseudogene. This CDR3 spans 11 amino acids. In DNA, the CDR3 is TGTGCCAGCAGGGCTCTAGCGGAGCAGTTCTTC. It specifies CASRALAEQFF.

This clonotype was seen a handful of times. This chain joins TRBV5-4 and TRBJ1-5; D is ambiguous. CDR1 and CDR2 from the germline V gene are SGHNT and YYREEE (reference sequence). The CDR3 runs to 14 residues. V dropped 0 bases and J dropped 5 bases, with 9 bases sitting between them. The CDR3 DNA reads as TGTGCCAGCAGCTTGGCCCCAGGAGATCAGCCCCAGCATTTT. Residues: CASSLAPGDQPQHF.

This clonotype occurred a few times. This chain uses TRBV18 with TRBJ2-7; D is undetermined. CDR1 KGHSH and CDR2 LQKENI come from the germline V gene. This CDR3 is 14 amino acids long. Deletions cut 3 bases from V and 2 bases from J, with 11 bases between. The CDR3 DNA is TGTGCCAGCTCACCGGATACGAAGGCCTACGAGCAGTACTTC. Amino acids: CASSPDTKAYEQYF.

V gene TRBV5-1 combines with J gene TRBJ2-2; D gene unclear. V was shortened by 7 bases and J by 2 bases, with 9 bases between the two germline ends. The CDR3 runs 13 residues. Germline V gene lookup returns CDR1 SGHRS and CDR2 YFSETQ. CDR3 DNA sequence: TGCGCCAGCCCCATGGATAACACCGGGGAGCTGTTTTTT. Residues: CASPMDNTGELFF.

The genes are TRBV6-4 and TRBJ2-3; perhaps TRBD1 as D (5 bases). V dropped 6 bases and J dropped 2 bases, with 9 bases sitting between them. The germline CDR1 and CDR2 sequences are MRHNA and SNTAGT. This CDR3 has 13 residues. This CDR3 is CASSKGATDTQYF. CDR3 sequence (DNA): TGTGCCAGCAGCAAAGGGGCCACAGATACGCAGTATTTT.

This clonotype showed up just once. The final CDR3 position lacks the conserved phenylalanine or tryptophan, pointing to a likely read error. Because the CDR3's place on the DNA is in doubt, the DNA is left out and the CDR3 is given as listed by TCRdb. The rearrangement joins TRBV3-1 to TRBJ2-1; the DNA was not used to check the table's D call, TRBD2. The CDR3 is 12 amino acids in total, end residues counted. Germline V gene sequence: CDR1 LGHDT, CDR2 YNNKEL (reference sequence). The CDR3 spells CASSQGGGRASV.

The genes are TRBV24-1 and TRBJ2-1, with D tentatively TRBD2 (6 bases). The CDR3 is 14 amino acids. V gave up 4 bases and J gave up 4 bases, with 10 bases separating them. Germline lookup yields CDR1 KGHDR and CDR2 SFDVKD. CDR3 protein: CATSDRDFYNEQFF. The CDR3 DNA reads as TGTGCCACCAGTGACCGGGACTTTTACAATGAGCAGTTCTTC.